The 15 T cell receptor beta chains given below trace back to one sample, sequenced in a study of blood T cell repertoires in COVID-19. Assay: immunoSEQ multiplex PCR; the TCRdb copy retains only in-frame clones and omits some. The sample records about 200,000 clones, 87% being singletons. Sequencing was done on a sample of peripheral blood. The receptors were gathered from a man aged 55-75 years who had recovered from COVID-19.

The V gene is TRBV19, the J gene TRBJ2-7; tentatively, D is TRBD1 (5 bases). Between the trimmed V and J ends, which lost 10 bases and 3 bases, there was a span of 16 bases. The CDR3 spans 13 residues. From germline, CDR1 is LNHDA and CDR2 SQIVND (reference sequence). CDR3 amino acids: CATSPRTSYEQYF. As DNA, the CDR3 is TGTGCCACTTCTCCCCGGACAAGCTACGAGCAGTACTTC.

V and J are TRBV15 and TRBJ2-4, with a weak D call TRBD2 (6 bases). Between the trimmed V and J ends, which lost 9 bases and 0 bases, there was a span of 15 bases. The CDR3 runs to 15 residues. Germline CDR1 LNHNV, CDR2 YYDKDF (reference sequence). This CDR3 is CATADGGPAKNIQYF. The CDR3 bases are TGTGCCACAGCAGACGGGGGACCAGCCAAAAACATTCAGTACTTC.

The CDR3 region has the DNA TGTGCTTTCACGGAGTACGAGCAGTACTTC. It specifies CAFTEYEQYF. The chain carries TRBV24-1 and TRBJ2-7, with no clear D. Germline CDR1 and CDR2: KGHDR and SFDVKD. This CDR3 is 10 amino acids long.

This clone was detected only once. The rearrangement uses TRBV29-1 and TRBJ2-1; 7 bases line up with TRBD1. Germline V gene lookup returns CDR1 SQVTM and CDR2 ANQGSEA. The J segment lost 0 bases and the V segment lost 5 bases, leaving 4 bases of the junction unmatched. The CDR3 spans 14 residues. The chain's CDR3 is CSVMTGSSYNEQFF. The CDR3, as DNA: TGCAGCGTTATGACAGGGAGCTCCTACAATGAGCAGTTCTTC.

The V and J genes are TRBV5-1 and TRBJ1-5; D is possibly TRBD1 (6 bases). The CDR3 extends over 15 amino acids. Germline values: CDR1 SGHRS, CDR2 YFSETQ. Trimming took off 0 bases at V and 0 bases at J, with 7 bases between the two ends. In nucleotides, the CDR3 is TGCGCCAGCAGCTTGGCAGGGGCTAGCAATCAGCCCCAGCATTTT. Amino acid sequence: CASSLAGASNQPQHF.

The rearrangement uses TRBV15 and TRBJ2-5, with D possibly matching TRBD1 (6 bases). V gave up 4 bases and J gave up 2 bases, with 8 bases separating them. The germline gives CDR1 LNHNV, CDR2 YYDKDF (reference sequence). CDR3 length equals 13 residues. In nucleotides, the CDR3 is TGTGCCACCAGCACCGGACAGCAAGAGACCCAGTACTTC. This codes for CATSTGQQETQYF.

This clone appeared once. The J gene is TRBJ1-5, the V gene TRBV2; 7 positions agree with TRBD1. The CDR3 loop spans 15 amino acids. V lost 6 bases to trimming and J lost 4 bases; unmatched junction nucleotides: 9. Per germline, CDR1 SNHLY and CDR2 FYNNEI. CDR3 sequence (DNA): TGTGCCAGCAGCCTGGACAGGTCCAGGAATCAGCCCCAGCATTTT. It codes for CASSLDRSRNQPQHF.

The chain employs TRBV7-2 and TRBJ2-7, with TRBD1 matching 10 bases. The V and J ends lost 5 bases and 6 bases, in that order; junction bases with no gene match: 10. The CDR3 is 15 residues long. The germline V gene has CDR1 SGHTA and CDR2 FQGNSA. The DNA for the CDR3 is TGTGCCAGCAGCCTAAACCGGGACAGGGGACGCGAGCAGTACTTC. It translates to CASSLNRDRGREQYF. Together with reference TRBV7-2 and TRBJ2-7, the CDR3 gives the full variable domain: GAGVSQSPSNKVTEKGKDVELRCDPISGHTALYWYRQSLGQGLEFLIYFQGNSAPDKSGLPSDRFSAERTGGSVSTLTIQRTQQEDSAVYLCASSLNRDRGREQYFGPGTRLTVT.

V is TRBV28 and J is TRBJ1-1; weak D call: TRBD1 (6 bases). This CDR3 contains 11 residues. Germline V lookup: CDR1 MDHEN, CDR2 SYDVKM. Trimming cost V 8 bases and J 9 bases, with 13 bases left between them. CDR3: CASRSGVKAFF. CDR3 nucleotide sequence: TGTGCCAGCCGTTCAGGGGTCAAAGCTTTCTTT.

The V call is TRBV12-3 or TRBV12-4, the J call TRBJ1-2; D gene uncertain. The CDR3 has 12 amino acids. V was trimmed by 2 bases and J by 8 bases, leaving 9 bases between them. The CDR3 spells CASSLPGTGYTF. In DNA, the CDR3 is TGTGCCAGCAGTTTACCAGGTACGGGCTACACCTTC.

The chain uses TRBV28 and TRBJ2-7; D unclear. This CDR3 region has 12 residues. Germline-derived CDR1 and CDR2 are MDHEN and SYDVKM. Trimming removed 5 bases at V and 0 bases at J, with 5 bases between. CDR3: CASSPSSYEQYF. The CDR3 coding sequence is TGTGCCAGCAGTCCTAGCTCCTACGAGCAGTACTTC.

The genes are TRBV24-1 and TRBJ1-2; 10 bases map to TRBD1. The CDR3 contains 16 residues. The J segment lost 2 bases and the V segment lost 3 bases, leaving 5 bases of the junction unmatched. The germline V gene encodes CDR1 KGHDR and CDR2 SFDVKD. The CDR3 here is CATSDPPGQGNYGYTF. CDR3 DNA sequence: TGTGCCACCAGTGATCCGCCGGGACAGGGGAACTATGGCTACACCTTC.

The genes are TRBV24-1 and TRBJ2-1; 7 bases are shared with TRBD2. Germline CDR1 is KGHDR and CDR2 is SFDVKD. This CDR3 contains 13 residues. Trimming cost V 3 bases and J 10 bases; bases outside gene matches: 5. The CDR3 DNA is TGTGCCACCAGTGATGGGGGAGGGCTGGAGCAGTTCTTC. Translation gives CATSDGGGLEQFF.

The rearrangement uses TRBV12-3 or TRBV12-4 and TRBJ1-2, with a possible D match to TRBD1 (5 bases). V lost 3 bases to trimming and J lost 4 bases, with 9 bases between them. The CDR3 length is 13 residues. For the CDR3, the DNA is TGTGCCAGCAGTTTGGGGCCGATCTATGGCTACACCTTC. Translated: CASSLGPIYGYTF.

V gene TRBV7-2 combines with J gene TRBJ1-2; D possibly corresponds to TRBD1 (6 bases). CDR3 length: 15 amino acids. Trimming removed 0 bases from V and 3 bases from J, with 11 bases in between. CDR1 is SGHTA and CDR2 is FQGNSA in the germline V gene. The CDR3 nucleotides read TGTGCCAGCAGCTTAGCCGGGGGGGGCCACTATGGCTACACCTTC. Translating it yields CASSLAGGGHYGYTF.